Below are 11 T cell receptor beta chains sequenced from a single sample in a study of blood T cell repertoires in COVID-19. Clones were read by immunoSEQ multiplex PCR, and TCRdb kept only the in-frame ones, dropping some. Of a few hundred thousand clones listed, 65% to 85% are singletons. Sequenced sample: PBMCs or T cells enriched from blood (not recorded which). The receptors come from a man in his fifties or sixties who had recovered from COVID-19.

The CDR3 loop is CAWRQYSGNTIYF. The DNA for the CDR3 is TGTGCCTGGAGACAATACTCTGGAAACACCATATATTTT. This sequence joins TRBV30 and TRBJ1-3; D is uncertain. This CDR3 is built from 13 residues. Looked up from germline, CDR1 is GTSNPN and CDR2 is SVGIG (reference sequence). Trimming removed 3 bases at V and 0 bases at J, with 6 bases between.

V is TRBV7-5 and J is TRBJ2-1; the table's D call TRBD1 went unverified against the DNA. TRBV7-5 is a documented pseudogene. The CDR3 is 18 amino acids. The CDR3 spells CARSPRSRRTGKIFEQFF. In DNA form, the CDR3 reads TGTGCCAGAAGCCCCCGGAGTAGGCGGACAGGGAAAATCTTTGAGCAGTTCTTC.

The J gene is TRBJ1-6, the V gene TRBV19; TRBD1 agrees at 9 bases. Germline-derived CDR1 and CDR2 are LNHDA and SQIVND (reference sequence). The CDR3 length is 14 residues. V was clipped by 4 bases and J by 9 bases; unmatched bases: 4. As DNA, the CDR3 is TGTGCCAGTAGTAGTACAGGGGGCCGTTCACCCCTCCACTTT. Translating gives CASSSTGGRSPLHF. Full variable domain (remainder filled in from reference TRBV19 and TRBJ1-6): DGGITQSPKYLFRKEGQNVTLSCEQNLNHDAMYWYRQDPGQGLRLIYYSQIVNDFQKGDIAEGYSVSREKKESFPLTVTSAQKNPTAFYLCASSSTGGRSPLHFGNGTRLTVT.

The chain links TRBV24-1 to TRBJ2-6; TRBD1 might be the D (6 bases). CDR1 and CDR2 from the germline V gene are KGHDR and SFDVKD. Trimming stripped 4 bases from V and 4 bases from J, with 13 bases between. The CDR3 is 16 residues long. CDR3: CATSETRTAGANVLTF. The CDR3 nucleotides are TGTGCCACCAGTGAAACTCGGACAGCAGGGGCCAACGTCCTGACTTTC.

The chain links TRBV18 to TRBJ2-5; the match to TRBD1 covers 9 bases. This CDR3 comprises 15 residues. Germline CDR1 reads KGHSH; CDR2 reads LQKENI. Trimming at V came to 3 bases and at J to 5 bases, leaving 7 bases not matched to a gene. CDR3: CASSPRTGGRETQYF. Written as DNA, the CDR3 is TGTGCCAGCTCACCCCGAACAGGGGGCCGGGAGACCCAGTACTTC.

The V gene is TRBV23-1, the J gene TRBJ1-2; D uncertain. TRBV23-1 falls under the ORF class, with uncertain function. V was cut by 0 bases and J by 6 bases, with 11 bases left in between. The CDR3 is made up of 14 amino acids. The CDR3 bases are TGCGCCAGCAGTCAATCGCCCGACATTAATGGCTACACCTTC. This sequence encodes CASSQSPDINGYTF.

The rearrangement uses TRBV11-2 and TRBJ1-5; D gene unclear. Germline V lookup: CDR1 SGHAT, CDR2 FQNNGV. Trimming shortened V by 1 base and J by 4 bases, and 5 bases separated the two germline ends. This CDR3 is built from 13 residues. For the CDR3, the DNA is TGTGCCAGCAGCTTAGTTCAAAATCAGCCCCAGCATTTT. This encodes CASSLVQNQPQHF.

This chain joins TRBV10-3 and TRBJ1-5; 9 nucleotides agree with TRBD1. Per germline, CDR1 ENHRY and CDR2 SYGVKD. V lost 2 bases, J lost 5 bases, and 4 bases stayed unmatched. The CDR3 is 15 residues long. The CDR3 DNA reads TGTGCCATCAGTGAGGGGACAGGGCGCGATCAGCCCCAGCATTTT. Translated, it gives CAISEGTGRDQPQHF.

This clone came up a few times. The rearrangement joins TRBV10-2 to TRBJ1-5, with 7 bases aligning to TRBD1. The CDR3 runs 14 residues. Looked up from germline, CDR1 is WSHSY and CDR2 is SAAADI. After removal of 6 bases from V and 0 bases from J, the junction contained 2 bases not matched to a gene. The CDR3 DNA is TGCGCCAGCAGGGAGGGGGCTAGCAATCAGCCCCAGCATTTT. It is translated as CASREGASNQPQHF.

The chain links TRBV7-2 to TRBJ2-3, with 12 bases lining up with TRBD1. The V and J ends lost 2 bases and 5 bases, in that order; junction bases with no gene match: 5. This CDR3 comprises 16 residues. CDR1 and CDR2 from the germline V gene are SGHTA and FQGNSA. Here the CDR3 reads CASSLTWDRGRDTQYF. CDR3 sequence (DNA): TGTGCCAGCAGCTTAACCTGGGACAGGGGGCGAGATACGCAGTATTTT.

The chain has TRBV3-1 (or the pseudogene TRBV3-2) and TRBJ1-5, with 8 bases that match TRBD1. Trimming removed 0 bases from V and 4 bases from J; junction bases left unmatched: 11. There are 18 residues in the CDR3. From germline, CDR1 is LGHDT and CDR2 YNNKEL (reference sequence). The CDR3 region is CASSQDPLDRGGNQPQHF. The CDR3, as DNA: TGTGCCAGCAGCCAAGACCCTTTAGACAGGGGAGGGAATCAGCCCCAGCATTTT.